The source of this TCR beta chain is a study of T cells in localized non-small cell lung cancer. Whole-study findings and limits: Detection in adjacent lung was observed for a median around 59 of the top 100 tumor clones. Higher blood T cell density tracked longer overall survival. The greatest T cell clonality was found in uninvolved adjacent lung (higher than in tumor). Only one tumor region went through sequencing, so heterogeneity may still be there.

Here immunoSEQ multiplex PCR was the method, and the copy in TCRdb shows in-frame clones only, minus some. The sample holds fewer than 35,000 clones, roughly nine tenths seen once. Details on this clone: Its antigen is not identified.

This specimen was peripheral blood, taken before any cancer treatment. This TCR came from a female donor of 60 years or more with stage I lung adenocarcinoma.

The CDR3 reads CASGLSYEQYF. CDR3 coding DNA: TGTGCCAGCGGACTCTCCTACGAGCAGTACTTC. V usage is TRBV5-6 and J usage is TRBJ2-7, with D tentatively TRBD2 (5 bases). Germline loops: CDR1 SGHDT, CDR2 YYEEEE. The CDR3 length is 11 residues. V lost 7 bases and J 0 bases, leaving 5 bases between the germline ends.